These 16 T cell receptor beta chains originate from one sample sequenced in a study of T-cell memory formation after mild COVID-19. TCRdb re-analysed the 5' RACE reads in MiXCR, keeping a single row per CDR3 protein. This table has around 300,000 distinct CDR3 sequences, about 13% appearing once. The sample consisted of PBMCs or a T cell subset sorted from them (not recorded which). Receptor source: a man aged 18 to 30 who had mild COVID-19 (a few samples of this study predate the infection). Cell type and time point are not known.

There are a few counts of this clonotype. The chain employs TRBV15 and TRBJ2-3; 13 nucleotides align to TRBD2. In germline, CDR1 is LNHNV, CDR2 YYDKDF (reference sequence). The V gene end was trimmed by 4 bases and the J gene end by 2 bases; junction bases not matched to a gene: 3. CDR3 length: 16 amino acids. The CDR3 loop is CATSIGLAGATDTQYF. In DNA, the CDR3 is TGTGCCACCAGCATCGGACTAGCGGGGGCCACAGATACGCAGTATTTT.

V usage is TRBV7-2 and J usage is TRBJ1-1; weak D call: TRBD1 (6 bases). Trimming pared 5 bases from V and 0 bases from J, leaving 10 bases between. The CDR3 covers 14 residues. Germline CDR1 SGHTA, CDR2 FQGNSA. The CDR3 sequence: CASSVNRVNTEAFF. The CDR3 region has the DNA TGTGCCAGCAGCGTAAACAGGGTGAACACTGAAGCTTTCTTT.

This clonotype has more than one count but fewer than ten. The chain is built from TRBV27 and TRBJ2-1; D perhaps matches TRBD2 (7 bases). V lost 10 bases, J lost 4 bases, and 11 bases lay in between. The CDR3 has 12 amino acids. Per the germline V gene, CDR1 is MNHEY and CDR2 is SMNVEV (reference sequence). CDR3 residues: CATGGPYNEQFF. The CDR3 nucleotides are TGTGCCACCGGGGGGCCTTACAATGAGCAGTTCTTC.

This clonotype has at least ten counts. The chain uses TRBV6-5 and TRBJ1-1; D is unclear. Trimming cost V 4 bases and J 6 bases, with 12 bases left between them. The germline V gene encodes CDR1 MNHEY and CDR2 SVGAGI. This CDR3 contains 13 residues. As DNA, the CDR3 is TGTGCCAGCAGTTCCCCCGGGTGGTCTGAAGCTTTCTTT. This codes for CASSSPGWSEAFF.

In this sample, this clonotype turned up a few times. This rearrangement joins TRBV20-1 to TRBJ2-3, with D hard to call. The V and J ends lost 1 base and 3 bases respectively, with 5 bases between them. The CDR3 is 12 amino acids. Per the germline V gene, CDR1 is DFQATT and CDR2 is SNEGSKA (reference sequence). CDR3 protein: CSARVLTDTQYF. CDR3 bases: TGCAGTGCTAGAGTTCTGACAGATACGCAGTATTTT.

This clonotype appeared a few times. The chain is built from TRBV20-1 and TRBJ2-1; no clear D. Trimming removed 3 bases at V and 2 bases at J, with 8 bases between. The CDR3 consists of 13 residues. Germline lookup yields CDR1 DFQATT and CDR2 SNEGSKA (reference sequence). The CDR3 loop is CSASYPTYNEQFF. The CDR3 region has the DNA TGCAGTGCTAGCTATCCTACCTACAATGAGCAGTTCTTC.

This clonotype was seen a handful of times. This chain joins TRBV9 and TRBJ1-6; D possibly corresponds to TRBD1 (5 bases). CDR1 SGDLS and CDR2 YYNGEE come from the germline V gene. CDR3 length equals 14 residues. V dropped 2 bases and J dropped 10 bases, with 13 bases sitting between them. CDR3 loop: CASSVQWGDSPLHF. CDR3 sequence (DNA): TGTGCCAGCAGCGTCCAATGGGGGGACTCACCCCTCCACTTT. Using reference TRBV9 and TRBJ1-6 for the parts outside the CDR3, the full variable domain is DSGVTQTPKHLITATGQRVTLRCSPRSGDLSVYWYQQSLDQGLQFLIQYYNGEERAKGNILERFSAQQFPDLHSELNLSSLELGDSALYFCASSVQWGDSPLHFGNGTRLTVT.

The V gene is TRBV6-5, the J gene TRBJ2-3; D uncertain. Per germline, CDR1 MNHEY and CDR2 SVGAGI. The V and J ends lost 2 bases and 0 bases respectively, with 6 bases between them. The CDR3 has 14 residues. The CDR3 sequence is CASSYRLSTDTQYF. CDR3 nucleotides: TGTGCCAGCAGTTACCGCCTCAGCACAGATACGCAGTATTTT.

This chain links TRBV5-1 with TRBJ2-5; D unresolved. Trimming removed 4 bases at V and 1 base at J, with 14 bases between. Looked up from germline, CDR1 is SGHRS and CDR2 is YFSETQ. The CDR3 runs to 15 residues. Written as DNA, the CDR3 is TGCGCCAGCAGCCCCGAAGCCGTAGGCCAAGAGACCCAGTACTTC. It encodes CASSPEAVGQETQYF.

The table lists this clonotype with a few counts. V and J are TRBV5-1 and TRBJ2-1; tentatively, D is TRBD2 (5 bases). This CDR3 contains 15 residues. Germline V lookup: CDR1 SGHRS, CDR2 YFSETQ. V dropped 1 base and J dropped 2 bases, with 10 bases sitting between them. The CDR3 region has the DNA TGCGCCAGCAGCTTGTCCGGGGAGACCTACAATGAGCAGTTCTTC. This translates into CASSLSGETYNEQFF.

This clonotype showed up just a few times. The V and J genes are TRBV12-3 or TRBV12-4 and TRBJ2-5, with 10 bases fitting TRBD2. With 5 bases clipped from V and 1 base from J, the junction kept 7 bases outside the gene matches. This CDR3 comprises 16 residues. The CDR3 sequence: CASSPLVAGGQETQYF. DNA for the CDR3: TGTGCCAGCAGTCCCCTCGTAGCGGGGGGCCAAGAGACCCAGTACTTC.

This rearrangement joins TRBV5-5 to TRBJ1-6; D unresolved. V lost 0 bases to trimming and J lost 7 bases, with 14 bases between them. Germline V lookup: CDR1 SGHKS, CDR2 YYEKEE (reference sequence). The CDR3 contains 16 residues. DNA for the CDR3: TGTGCCAGCAGCTTGGTTGGGGTCACGTTCAATTCACCCCTCCACTTT. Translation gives CASSLVGVTFNSPLHF.

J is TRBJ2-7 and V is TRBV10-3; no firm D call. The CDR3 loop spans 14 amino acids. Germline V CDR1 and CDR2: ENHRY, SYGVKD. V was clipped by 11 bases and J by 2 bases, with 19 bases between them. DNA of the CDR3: TGTGCCGCACGATCCCGAGTGGGTCCCTACGAGCAGTACTTC. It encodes CAARSRVGPYEQYF.

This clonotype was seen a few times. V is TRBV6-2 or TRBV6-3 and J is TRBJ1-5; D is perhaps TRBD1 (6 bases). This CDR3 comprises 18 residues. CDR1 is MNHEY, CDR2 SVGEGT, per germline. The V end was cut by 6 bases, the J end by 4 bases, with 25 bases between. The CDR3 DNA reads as TGTGCCAGCAGCCGCCGACAGGCGATTACCCGACCAAATCAGCCCCAGCATTTT. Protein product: CASSRRQAITRPNQPQHF.

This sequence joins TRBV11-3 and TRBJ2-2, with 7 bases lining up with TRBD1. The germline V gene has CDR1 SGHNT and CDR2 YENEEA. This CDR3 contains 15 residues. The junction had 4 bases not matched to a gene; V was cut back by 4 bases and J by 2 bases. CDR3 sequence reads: CASSSRQGNTGELFF. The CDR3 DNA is TGTGCCAGCAGCTCCCGACAGGGAAACACCGGGGAGCTGTTTTTT.

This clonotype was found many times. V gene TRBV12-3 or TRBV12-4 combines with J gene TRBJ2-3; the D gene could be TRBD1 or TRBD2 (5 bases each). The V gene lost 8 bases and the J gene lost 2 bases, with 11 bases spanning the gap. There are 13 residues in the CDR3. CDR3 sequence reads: CASRRGHTDTQYF. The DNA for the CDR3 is TGTGCCAGCCGCCGGGGCCACACAGATACGCAGTATTTT.